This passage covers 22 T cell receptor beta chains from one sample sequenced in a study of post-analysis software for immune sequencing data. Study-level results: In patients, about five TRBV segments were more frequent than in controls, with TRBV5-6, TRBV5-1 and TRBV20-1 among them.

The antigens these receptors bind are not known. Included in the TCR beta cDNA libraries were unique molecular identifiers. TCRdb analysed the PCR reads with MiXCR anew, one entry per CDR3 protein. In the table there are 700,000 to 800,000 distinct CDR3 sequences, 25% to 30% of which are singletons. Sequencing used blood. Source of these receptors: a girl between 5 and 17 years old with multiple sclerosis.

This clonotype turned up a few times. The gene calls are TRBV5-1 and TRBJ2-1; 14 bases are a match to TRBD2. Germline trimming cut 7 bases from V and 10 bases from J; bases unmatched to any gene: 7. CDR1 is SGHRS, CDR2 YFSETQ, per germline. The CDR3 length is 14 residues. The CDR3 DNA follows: TGCGCCAGCGGACCGGGACTAGCGGGGGAGGAGCAGTTCTTC. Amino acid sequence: CASGPGLAGEEQFF.

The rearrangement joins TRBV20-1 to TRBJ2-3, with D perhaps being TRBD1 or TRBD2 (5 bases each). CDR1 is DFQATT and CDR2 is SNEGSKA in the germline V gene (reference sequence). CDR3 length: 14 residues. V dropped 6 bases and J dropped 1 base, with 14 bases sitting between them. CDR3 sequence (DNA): TGCAGTGCGGGACCTCCGAGGGGCACAGATACGCAGTATTTT. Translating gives CSAGPPRGTDTQYF.

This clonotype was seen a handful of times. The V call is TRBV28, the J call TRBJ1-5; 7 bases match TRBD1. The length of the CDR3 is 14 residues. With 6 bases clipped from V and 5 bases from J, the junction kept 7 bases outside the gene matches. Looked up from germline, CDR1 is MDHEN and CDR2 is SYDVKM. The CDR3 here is CASRDRPPDQPQHF. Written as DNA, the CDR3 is TGTGCCAGCAGGGACAGGCCCCCTGATCAGCCCCAGCATTTT.

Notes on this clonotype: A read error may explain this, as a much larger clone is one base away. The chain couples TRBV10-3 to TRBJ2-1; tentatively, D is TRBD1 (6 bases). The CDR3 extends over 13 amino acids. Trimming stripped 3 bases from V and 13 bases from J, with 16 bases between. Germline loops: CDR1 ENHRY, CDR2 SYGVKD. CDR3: CAISDRGGKTQFF. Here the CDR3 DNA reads TGTGCCATCAGTGACAGGGGTGGAAAGACCCAGTTCTTC.

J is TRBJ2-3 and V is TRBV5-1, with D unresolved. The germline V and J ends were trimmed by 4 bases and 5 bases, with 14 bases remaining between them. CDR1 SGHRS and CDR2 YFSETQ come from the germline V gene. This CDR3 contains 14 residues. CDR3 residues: CASSPPLDIDTQYF. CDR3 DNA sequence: TGCGCCAGCAGCCCCCCCCTGGATATAGATACGCAGTATTTT.

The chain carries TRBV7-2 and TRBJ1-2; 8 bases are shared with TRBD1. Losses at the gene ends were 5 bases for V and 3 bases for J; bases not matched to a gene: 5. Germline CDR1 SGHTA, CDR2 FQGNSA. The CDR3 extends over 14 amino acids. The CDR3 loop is CASSRQGPHYGYTF. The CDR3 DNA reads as TGTGCCAGCAGCCGACAGGGGCCGCACTATGGCTACACCTTC.

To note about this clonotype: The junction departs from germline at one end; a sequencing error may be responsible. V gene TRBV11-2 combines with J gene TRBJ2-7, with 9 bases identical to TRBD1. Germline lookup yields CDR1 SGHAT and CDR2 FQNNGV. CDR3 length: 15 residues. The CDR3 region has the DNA TGTGCCAGCAGCCAAGTGGACAGGGGTACCTACGGGCAGTACTTC. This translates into CASSQVDRGTYGQYF. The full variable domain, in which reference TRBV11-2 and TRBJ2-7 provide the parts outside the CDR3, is EAGVAQSPRYKIIEKRQSVAFWCNPISGHATLYWYQQILGQGPKLLIQFQNNGVVDDSQLPKDRFSAERLKGVDSTLKIQPAKLEDSAVYLCASSQVDRGTYGQYFGPGTRLTVT.

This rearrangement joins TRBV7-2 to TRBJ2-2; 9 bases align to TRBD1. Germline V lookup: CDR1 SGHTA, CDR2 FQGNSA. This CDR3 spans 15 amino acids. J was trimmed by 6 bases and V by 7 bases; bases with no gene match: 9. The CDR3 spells CASMDRTGVSGELFF. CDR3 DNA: TGTGCCAGCATGGACAGGACAGGGGTATCCGGGGAGCTGTTTTTT. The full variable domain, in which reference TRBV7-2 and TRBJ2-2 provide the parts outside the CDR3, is GAGVSQSPSNKVTEKGKDVELRCDPISGHTALYWYRQSLGQGLEFLIYFQGNSAPDKSGLPSDRFSAERTGGSVSTLTIQRTQQEDSAVYLCASMDRTGVSGELFFGEGSRLTVL.

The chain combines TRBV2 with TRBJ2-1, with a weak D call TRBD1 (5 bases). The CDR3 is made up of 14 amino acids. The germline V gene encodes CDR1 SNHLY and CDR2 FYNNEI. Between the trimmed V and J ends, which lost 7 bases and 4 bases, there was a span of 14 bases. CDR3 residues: CASIIDGAYNEQFF. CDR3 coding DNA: TGTGCCAGCATCATCGATGGGGCTTACAATGAGCAGTTCTTC.

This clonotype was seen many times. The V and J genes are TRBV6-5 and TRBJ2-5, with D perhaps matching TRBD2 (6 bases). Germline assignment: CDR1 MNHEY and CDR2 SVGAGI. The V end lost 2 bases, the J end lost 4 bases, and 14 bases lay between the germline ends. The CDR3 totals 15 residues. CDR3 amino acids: CASSYTGGTRETQYF. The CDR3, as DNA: TGTGCCAGCAGTTACACCGGCGGGACGAGAGAGACCCAGTACTTC.

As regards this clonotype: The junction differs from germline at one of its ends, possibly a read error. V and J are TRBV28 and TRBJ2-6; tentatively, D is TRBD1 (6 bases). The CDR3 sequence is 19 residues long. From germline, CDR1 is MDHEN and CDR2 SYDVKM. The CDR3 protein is CASSLAGTPDRAGAHVLTF. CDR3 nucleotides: TGTGCCAGCAGTCTCGCCGGGACACCGGATAGAGCTGGGGCCCACGTCCTGACTTTC.

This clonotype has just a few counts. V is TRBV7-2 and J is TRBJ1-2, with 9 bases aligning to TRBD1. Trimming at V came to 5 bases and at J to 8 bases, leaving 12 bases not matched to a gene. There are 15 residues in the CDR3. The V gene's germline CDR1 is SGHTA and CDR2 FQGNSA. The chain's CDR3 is CASSLAGTGLRGYTF. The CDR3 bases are TGTGCCAGCAGCCTCGCCGGGACAGGGCTGAGGGGCTACACCTTC.

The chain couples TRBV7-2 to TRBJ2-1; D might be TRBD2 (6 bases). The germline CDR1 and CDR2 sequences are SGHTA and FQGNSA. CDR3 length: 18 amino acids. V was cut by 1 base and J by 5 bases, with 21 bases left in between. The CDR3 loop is CASSLVTDLGRGNNEQFF. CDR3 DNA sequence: TGTGCCAGCAGCTTAGTGACAGATCTGGGGCGGGGAAACAATGAGCAGTTCTTC.

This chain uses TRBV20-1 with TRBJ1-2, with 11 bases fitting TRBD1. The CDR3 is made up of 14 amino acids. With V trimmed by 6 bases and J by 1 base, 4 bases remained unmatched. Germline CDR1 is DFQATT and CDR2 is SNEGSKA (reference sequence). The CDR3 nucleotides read TGCAGTGCAACCGGGACAGGGGGTAACTATGGCTACACCTTC. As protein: CSATGTGGNYGYTF.

In nucleotides, the CDR3 is TGTGCCAGCAGCCCCTGGGACAGGGGGCCCTTTGGCTACACCTTC. Translation gives CASSPWDRGPFGYTF. The chain carries TRBV27 and TRBJ1-2, with 12 bases fitting TRBD1. Per the germline V gene, CDR1 is MNHEY and CDR2 is SMNVEV (reference sequence). The CDR3 totals 15 residues. Germline trimming cut 6 bases from V and 7 bases from J; bases unmatched to any gene: 9.

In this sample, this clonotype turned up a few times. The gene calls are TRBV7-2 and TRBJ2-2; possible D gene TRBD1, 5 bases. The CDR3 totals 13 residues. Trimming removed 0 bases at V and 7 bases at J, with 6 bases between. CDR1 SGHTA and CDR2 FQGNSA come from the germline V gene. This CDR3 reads CASSLARDGELFF. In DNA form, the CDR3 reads TGTGCCAGCAGCTTAGCCAGGGACGGGGAGCTGTTTTTT.

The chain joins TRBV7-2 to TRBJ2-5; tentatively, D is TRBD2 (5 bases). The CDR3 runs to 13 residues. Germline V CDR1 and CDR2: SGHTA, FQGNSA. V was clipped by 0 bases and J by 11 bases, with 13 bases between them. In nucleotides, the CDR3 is TGTGCCAGCAGCTTAGCTAGCACGAGGGAGCAGTACTTC. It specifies CASSLASTREQYF.

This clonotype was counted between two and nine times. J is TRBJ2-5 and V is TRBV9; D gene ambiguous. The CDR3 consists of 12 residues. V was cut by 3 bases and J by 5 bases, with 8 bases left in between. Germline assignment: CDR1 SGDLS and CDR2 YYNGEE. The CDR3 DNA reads TGTGCCAGCAGCGCGGGCCACGAGACCCAGTACTTC. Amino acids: CASSAGHETQYF.

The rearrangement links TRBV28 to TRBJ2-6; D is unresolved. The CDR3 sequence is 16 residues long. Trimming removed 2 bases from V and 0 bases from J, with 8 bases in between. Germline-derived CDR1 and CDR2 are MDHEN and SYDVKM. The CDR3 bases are TGTGCCAGCAGTTTAGGATGGGGCTCTGGGGCCAACGTCCTGACTTTC. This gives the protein CASSLGWGSGANVLTF. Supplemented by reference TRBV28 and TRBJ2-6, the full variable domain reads DVKVTQSSRYLVKRTGEKVFLECVQDMDHENMFWYRQDPGLGLRLIYFSYDVKMKEKGDIPEGYSVSREKKERFSLILESASTNQTSMYLCASSLGWGSGANVLTFGAGSRLTVL.

The CDR3 DNA reads TGTGCCAGCAGTTCCCGACTAGCGGGGGCAATCACAGATACGCAGTATTTT. It codes for CASSSRLAGAITDTQYF. The chain is built from TRBV6-5 and TRBJ2-3; 12 bases are shared with TRBD2. V dropped 4 bases and J dropped 2; count of bases not matched to a gene: 7. CDR1 is MNHEY and CDR2 is SVGAGI in the germline V gene. CDR3 length equals 17 residues.

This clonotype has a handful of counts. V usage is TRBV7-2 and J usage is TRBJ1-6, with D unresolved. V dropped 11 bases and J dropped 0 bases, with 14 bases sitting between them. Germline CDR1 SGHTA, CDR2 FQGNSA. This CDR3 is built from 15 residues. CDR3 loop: CAVTDPSSYNSPLHF. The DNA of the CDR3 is TGTGCCGTTACAGACCCGAGCTCCTATAATTCACCCCTCCACTTT. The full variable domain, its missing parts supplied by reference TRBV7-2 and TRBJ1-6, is GAGVSQSPSNKVTEKGKDVELRCDPISGHTALYWYRQSLGQGLEFLIYFQGNSAPDKSGLPSDRFSAERTGGSVSTLTIQRTQQEDSAVYLCAVTDPSSYNSPLHFGNGTRLTVT.

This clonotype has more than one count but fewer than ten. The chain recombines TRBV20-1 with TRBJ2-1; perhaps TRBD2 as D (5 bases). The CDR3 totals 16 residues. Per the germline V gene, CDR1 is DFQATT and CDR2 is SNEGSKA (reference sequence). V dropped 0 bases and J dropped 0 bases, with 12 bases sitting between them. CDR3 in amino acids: CSARETRRSSYNEQFF. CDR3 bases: TGCAGTGCTAGAGAGACCAGGAGGAGCTCCTACAATGAGCAGTTCTTC.